Detailed here is one T cell receptor (beta chain). This CDR3 spans 16 amino acids. J was trimmed by 1 base and V by 3 bases; bases with no gene match: 7. Germline V gene data show CDR1 as SGDLS and CDR2 as YYNGEE. The entry originates in a study of cytomegalovirus exposure and HLA in healthy donors. Primers: 60 Vbeta forward and 13 Jbeta reverse. The table came from immunoSEQ multiplex PCR; TCRdb's copy has only in-frame clones and leaves some out. The data contain around 230,000 clones, around 78% of them seen just once; the ten biggest clones take up around 0.45%. Sequenced: PBMCs. The genes are TRBV9 and TRBJ1-1, with 9 bases that match TRBD1. The TCR originated in a boy aged 10-17 years in good health and CMV-seronegative. CDR3 protein: CASSGEPGQGNTEAFF. Here the CDR3 DNA reads TGTGCCAGCAGCGGGGAGCCGGGACAGGGGAACACTGAAGCTTTCTTT. Variable domain in full (rest from reference TRBV9 and TRBJ1-1): DSGVTQTPKHLITATGQRVTLRCSPRSGDLSVYWYQQSLDQGLQFLIQYYNGEERAKGNILERFSAQQFPDLHSELNLSSLELGDSALYFCASSGEPGQGNTEAFFGQGTRLTVV.